These 4 T cell receptor beta chains originate from one sample sequenced in a study of control samples from healthy donors and cancer patients (dated by TCRdb to the early 2020s). The library came from the immunoSEQ multiplex PCR assay. In its TCRdb copy, this immuneACCESS table keeps in-frame sequences only and misses some clones. Where compared with another copy, unresolved V genes explain less than half of these, and the others have no known cause. The sample has approximately 19,000 clones on record, around 84% of them singletons. The ten largest make up about 29% of the sample. The source material was PBMCs. The receptors shown here come from a woman in her 70s with lung cancer.

V and J are TRBV19 and TRBJ1-1, with a tentative D call TRBD1 (5 bases). Germline V gene lookup returns CDR1 LNHDA and CDR2 SQIVND (reference sequence). V was pared by 4 bases and J by 8 bases, with 11 bases between. CDR3 size: 12 residues. CDR3 in DNA: TGTGCCAGTAGTAGCTCGGGACTGGAAGCTTTCTTT. Translation: CASSSSGLEAFF.

The chain combines TRBV5-1 with TRBJ2-1; perhaps TRBD1 as D (6 bases). V lost 1 base to trimming and J lost 0 bases, with 11 bases between them. Germline loops: CDR1 SGHRS, CDR2 YFSETQ. This CDR3 is built from 16 residues. In DNA form, the CDR3 reads TGCGCCAGCAGCTTGTCTACAGGGAGCTCCTACAATGAGCAGTTCTTC. It yields the protein CASSLSTGSSYNEQFF.

J is TRBJ1-2 and V is TRBV6-5; maybe TRBD1 (6 bases). Per germline, CDR1 MNHEY and CDR2 SVGAGI. V was cut by 2 bases and J by 6 bases, with 13 bases left in between. The CDR3 consists of 14 residues. The CDR3: CASSYRTETNGYTF. The CDR3, as DNA: TGTGCCAGCAGTTACCGGACAGAGACTAATGGCTACACCTTC.

This chain joins TRBV28 and TRBJ1-2; 7 bases are shared with TRBD1. The CDR3 contains 16 residues. Trimming took 1 base from V and 10 from J; bases not matched to a gene: 15. Germline CDR1 and CDR2: MDHEN and SYDVKM. DNA of the CDR3: TGTGCCAGCAGTTTATTCGCCACGCCTACAGGGGAGGCCTACACCTTC. This encodes CASSLFATPTGEAYTF.